This T cell receptor beta chain was captured in a study of human T cells and chemical hapten exposure. This clonotype was picked up many times. The antigen is unknown. General observations from the study: High-frequency TCRs, those above 1 in 1000, stayed the same after DPC sensitization.

Time point specified: patch test 1, 2 weeks after DPC sensitization. As to treatment: therapeutic diphenylcyclopropenone sensitization with weekly scalp DPC. The drawing of blood occurred before each patch test was applied. One entry per CDR3 protein results from TCRdb running MiXCR on the RACE reads. Of around 300,000 distinct CDR3 sequences listed, 5.5% to 8% are singletons. The ends lost 1 base at V and 2 bases at J; junction bases unmatched: 8. This CDR3 contains 17 residues. Per germline, CDR1 SQVTM and CDR2 ANQGSEA. This sample comprised whole blood, obtained in connection with sensitization to the hapten diphenylcyclopropenone (DPC). The chain combines TRBV29-1 with TRBJ2-1; 10 bases fit TRBD1. The TCR sequence derives from a woman between 18 and 29 years old with alopecia areata. Some clones in this sample may be carry-over from other donors' samples. The DNA of the CDR3 is TGCAGCGTTGAAGTCCTAAAGACAGGGGGCGCCTACAATGAGCAGTTCTTC. Protein sequence: CSVEVLKTGGAYNEQFF.